Listed here are 14 T cell receptor beta chains from one sample, sequenced in a study of early T cells in non-severe SARS-CoV-2 infection. TCRdb re-analysed the 5' RACE reads in MiXCR, keeping a single row per CDR3 protein. This repertoire shows tens of thousands of distinct CDR3 sequences, around a quarter found once; its top ten account for roughly 4.2%. This specimen was whole blood, taken at baseline. These receptor sequences come from an adult who was a healthcare worker with PCR-confirmed SARS-CoV-2 infection or an uninfected control (not recorded which).

The table lists this clonotype with many counts. This chain links TRBV7-3 with TRBJ2-1, with D perhaps TRBD1 or TRBD2 (5 bases each). Germline V CDR1 and CDR2: SGHTA, FQGTGA. The CDR3 is made up of 13 amino acids. Trimming left V 3 bases short and J 6 bases short, with 9 bases between. The CDR3 loop reads CASSFTGRNEQFF. In DNA, the CDR3 is TGTGCCAGCAGCTTTACGGGGCGCAATGAGCAGTTCTTC.

V usage is TRBV7-9 and J usage is TRBJ2-1; 10 bases line up with TRBD1. The CDR3 length is 15 residues. The germline V gene has CDR1 SEHNR and CDR2 FQNEAQ (reference sequence). The V segment lost 5 bases and the J segment 8 bases; nucleotides outside the gene matches: 9. Here the CDR3 DNA reads TGTGCCAGCAGCAACCGGGACAGGGGTGCGGATGAGCAGTTCTTC. It is translated as CASSNRDRGADEQFF.

This clonotype was seen once. The V gene is TRBV3-1, the J gene TRBJ1-2, with D perhaps TRBD1 (6 bases). From germline, CDR1 is LGHDT and CDR2 YNNKEL (reference sequence). This CDR3 has 16 residues. Trimming took off 6 bases at V and 1 base at J, with 18 bases between the two ends. This CDR3 is CASSPSGTDSNYGYTF. In DNA form, the CDR3 reads TGTGCCAGCAGTCCCTCAGGGACGGACAGTAACTATGGCTACACCTTC.

The rearrangement links TRBV6-5 to TRBJ2-3; TRBD2 agrees at 12 bases. Germline lookup yields CDR1 MNHEY and CDR2 SVGAGI. The ends lost 0 bases at V and 7 bases at J; junction bases unmatched: 8. The CDR3 loop spans 17 amino acids. CDR3 DNA sequence: TGTGCCAGCAGTTACTCTTCTAGCGGGGGGGAACTTCATACGCAGTATTTT. This translates into CASSYSSSGGELHTQYF.

The J gene is TRBJ2-3, the V gene TRBV6-4, with a tentative D call TRBD1 (6 bases). The CDR3 runs 15 residues. Germline CDR1 MRHNA, CDR2 SNTAGT. Trimming shortened V by 0 bases and J by 1 base, and 8 bases separated the two germline ends. CDR3 residues: CASSDSPGGTDTQYF. In DNA, the CDR3 is TGTGCCAGCAGTGACTCCCCAGGGGGCACAGATACGCAGTATTTT.

This clonotype was recorded a few times. The J gene is TRBJ1-2, the V gene TRBV18, with D unclear. The V gene lost 2 bases and the J gene lost 4 bases, with 8 bases spanning the gap. This CDR3 region has 13 residues. Germline CDR1 reads KGHSH; CDR2 reads LQKENI. The CDR3 nucleotides read TGTGCCAGCTCACCAGGGCTAAGCTATGGCTACACCTTC. Translation gives CASSPGLSYGYTF.

The CDR3: CASSLEDTQYF. CDR3 DNA: TGTGCCAGCAGCTTAGAAGATACGCAGTATTTT. The chain couples TRBV11-2 to TRBJ2-3; no firm D call. Germline-derived CDR1 and CDR2 are SGHAT and FQNNGV. The ends were cut back, 0 bases at V and 5 bases at J, with 0 bases in the middle. There are 11 residues in the CDR3.

This clonotype was detected ten times or more. This sequence joins TRBV3-1 and TRBJ2-7; D gene uncertain. This CDR3 spans 14 amino acids. The V gene lost 1 base and the J gene lost 4 bases, with 11 bases spanning the gap. Germline V lookup: CDR1 LGHDT, CDR2 YNNKEL (reference sequence). The CDR3: CASSQARTTYEQYF. CDR3 sequence (DNA): TGTGCCAGCAGCCAAGCGAGGACGACATACGAGCAGTACTTC.

This clonotype was seen a handful of times. This chain links TRBV19 with TRBJ2-1, with D possibly being TRBD2 (7 bases). The V gene lost 6 bases and the J gene lost 2 bases, with 14 bases spanning the gap. From germline, CDR1 is LNHDA and CDR2 SQIVND (reference sequence). The CDR3 covers 15 residues. The CDR3 reads CASRGRGDPYNEQFF. DNA for the CDR3: TGTGCCAGTAGGGGGAGGGGGGACCCCTACAATGAGCAGTTCTTC.

The J gene is TRBJ2-5, the V gene TRBV6-2 or TRBV6-3; 9 nucleotides agree with TRBD2. Unmatched junction bases numbered 9, after V lost 2 bases and J lost 2 bases. Germline V gene sequence: CDR1 MNHEY, CDR2 SVGEGT. CDR3 length equals 17 residues. DNA for the CDR3: TGTGCCAGCAGTTACGAAGCTAGCGGGGACATACAAGAGACCCAGTACTTC. The encoded protein is CASSYEASGDIQETQYF.

Written as DNA, the CDR3 is TGTGCCAGCAGTTACGGTAGGGGACAGGCCACTTTCTCCTACGAGCAGTACTTC. Its translation is CASSYGRGQATFSYEQYF. The chain recombines TRBV6-6 with TRBJ2-7; 8 bases agree with TRBD1. The CDR3 has 18 residues. The germline gives CDR1 MNHNY, CDR2 SVGAGI (reference sequence). With V trimmed by 2 bases and J by 0 bases, 12 bases remained unmatched.

This clonotype was observed a few times. The CDR3 DNA sequence: TGTGCCAGCAGTTTAGGTGGTAGCGGAGAGCAGTACTTC. It specifies CASSLGGSGEQYF. The rearrangement uses TRBV27 and TRBJ2-7, with D perhaps matching TRBD2 (6 bases). Trimming removed 2 bases at V and 7 bases at J, with 12 bases between. The CDR3 is 13 residues long. CDR1 is MNHEY, CDR2 SMNVEV, per germline (reference sequence).

V and J are TRBV7-8 and TRBJ2-3; 7 bases line up with TRBD2. The J segment lost 1 base and the V segment lost 5 bases, leaving 15 bases of the junction unmatched. The CDR3 spans 18 residues. Germline loops: CDR1 SGHVS, CDR2 FQNEAQ. The CDR3 DNA reads TGTGCCAGCAGCGGAGCCGACGGACTAGTGTGGGGCACAGATACGCAGTATTTT. It encodes CASSGADGLVWGTDTQYF. The full variable domain, in which reference TRBV7-8 and TRBJ2-3 provide the parts outside the CDR3, is GAGVSQSPRYKVAKRGQDVALRCDPISGHVSLFWYQQALGQGPEFLTYFQNEAQLDKSGLPSDRFFAERPEGSVSTLKIQRTQQEDSAVYLCASSGADGLVWGTDTQYFGPGTRLTVL.

This clonotype was observed many times. This sequence joins TRBV18 and TRBJ2-5; no clear D gene. CDR1 and CDR2 (germline): KGHSH, LQKENI. The CDR3 length is 11 residues. V gave up 3 bases and J gave up 5 bases, with 4 bases separating them. CDR3 amino acids: CASSPGETQYF. DNA of the CDR3: TGTGCCAGCTCACCGGGGGAGACCCAGTACTTC.